The 5 T cell receptor beta chains presented below share a single source sample, sequenced in a study of T cells expressing NK-cell markers (dated by TCRdb to between 2020 and 2021). Libraries were built with 5' RACE. The instrument was an Illumina HiSeq 2000. TCRdb reanalyzed the reads, keeping one entry per CDR3 protein sequence and omitting DNA. This specimen's table enumerates 550,000 or so distinct CDR3 sequences. The ten largest clones represent roughly 3.5% of the sample. Material for sequencing was blood T cells: a sorted CD56 or NKG2C T cell subset, CD4+ or CD8+ T cells, or bulk PBMC T cells (not recorded which). Receptors originate from a man aged 18 to 29 in good health. Donor details come from another sample of the same person, matched by shared clones.

The V and J genes are TRBV7-8 and TRBJ2-7; with no DNA, the TCRdb D assignment of TRBD1 cannot be verified. Germline lookup yields CDR1 SGHVS and CDR2 FQNEAQ. CDR3 length: 14 residues. The CDR3 spells CASSLGRGGDEQYF.

The CDR3: CASSLPSAGGSYEQYF. The chain carries TRBV7-8 and TRBJ2-7; without DNA, the TCRdb call of TRBD2 cannot be checked. CDR3 length: 16 amino acids. CDR1 and CDR2 (germline): SGHVS, FQNEAQ.

J is TRBJ2-7 and V is TRBV2. This CDR3 comprises 14 residues. Germline CDR1 SNHLY, CDR2 FYNNEI. This chain's CDR3 is CASSGGRTAYEQYF.

The CDR3 reads CASSFRANKETQYF. This chain links TRBV7-9 with TRBJ2-5; no DNA is available, so the TRBD2 call from TCRdb remains unchecked. The CDR3 runs 14 residues. Germline CDR1 SEHNR, CDR2 FQNEAQ (reference sequence).

This chain links TRBV12-3 or TRBV12-4 with TRBJ2-2; no DNA is available, so the TRBD2 call from TCRdb remains unchecked. The length of the CDR3 is 15 residues. The CDR3 here is CASELAGTNTGELFF.